This is a list of T cell receptor beta chains from one sample in a study of monozygotic twins with inflammatory bowel disease. One entry per CDR3 protein, without DNA, is what TCRdb gives after re-calling the 5' RACE reads. The repertoire table contains about 450,000 distinct CDR3 sequences. The sample consisted of blood. Receptors were obtained from a human donor with ulcerative colitis or Crohn's disease, or a healthy co-twin of an affected twin (not recorded which). Both conserved end residues are part of each CDR3.

j_call,cdr3_length,v_call,cdr3_aa
TRBJ2-3,18,TRBV18,CASSPRGPGLSSTDTQYF
TRBJ2-1,11,TRBV29-1,CSVGQGYEQFF
TRBJ1-3,14,TRBV20-1,CSARDKRVEHTIYF
TRBJ2-1,16,TRBV7-3,CASSLNGLSSYNEQFF
TRBJ2-6,17,TRBV5-1,CASSLDPSGVGANVLTF
TRBJ2-1,15,TRBV7-6,CASSRLAGVGNELFF
TRBJ1-2,15,TRBV15,CATSTDRATNYGYTF
TRBJ2-1,15,TRBV5-1,CASSLALGIYNEQFF
TRBJ1-2,14,TRBV10-3,CAISESRDNYGYTF
TRBJ1-2,14,TRBV27,CASSPDRDFYGYTF
TRBJ1-3,13,TRBV7-9,CASSFLSGNTIYF
TRBJ2-7,13,TRBV10-3,CAISGTGGDEQYF
TRBJ1-4,13,TRBV5-6,CASSRWDGEKLFF
TRBJ1-1,17,TRBV6-1,CASSPPKFGTYDTEAFF
TRBJ2-5,15,TRBV28,CASSVEGGTHETQYF